This TCR beta chain was retrieved from a study of blood T cell repertoires in COVID-19. Overall study: Sources were T cells, B-cell-depleted T cells, or PBMCs; the material itself was cDNA or gDNA.

The CDR3 contains 15 residues. Trimming stripped 2 bases from V and 1 base from J, with 11 bases between. The V gene's germline CDR1 is LGHNA and CDR2 YSLEER. In the source study's methods: Amplification of reference gene primers was used by the study to estimate nucleated cell counts. The protocol was immunoSEQ multiplex PCR, while the TCRdb copy is restricted to in-frame clones and leaves out a portion. V and J calls and clone size are given by that table; D and trimming were obtained from the DNA. Here the sample spans 100,000 or so clones, 85% being singletons. The genes are TRBV4-3 and TRBJ1-1; D gene ambiguous. The sample consisted of peripheral blood. This receptor was obtained from a woman between 65 and 79 years old with active or convalescent COVID-19. The CDR3, as DNA: TGCGCCAGCAGCCAAAGGCCACTAGGGAACACTGAAGCTTTCTTT. Translation: CASSQRPLGNTEAFF.